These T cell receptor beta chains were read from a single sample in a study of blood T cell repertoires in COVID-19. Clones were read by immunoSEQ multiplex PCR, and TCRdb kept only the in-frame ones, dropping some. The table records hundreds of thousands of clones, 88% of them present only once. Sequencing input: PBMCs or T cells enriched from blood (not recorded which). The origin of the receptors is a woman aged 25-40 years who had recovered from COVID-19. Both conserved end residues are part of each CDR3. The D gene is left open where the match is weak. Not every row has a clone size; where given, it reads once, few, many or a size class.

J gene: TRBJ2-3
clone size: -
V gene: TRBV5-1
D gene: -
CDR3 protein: CASSRHSEFPDTDTQYF
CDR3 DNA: TGCGCCAGCAGTCGCCACAGTGAATTTCCCGACACAGATACGCAGTATTTT

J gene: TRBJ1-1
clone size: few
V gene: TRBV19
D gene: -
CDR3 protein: CASSIVAGKAEAFF
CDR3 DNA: TGTGCCAGTAGTATAGTAGCGGGAAAGGCTGAAGCTTTCTTT

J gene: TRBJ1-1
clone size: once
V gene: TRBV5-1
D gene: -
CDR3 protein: CASSPREGEHGMNTEAFF
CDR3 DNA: TGCGCCAGCAGCCCCCGTGAGGGGGAACATGGGATGAACACTGAAGCTTTCTTT

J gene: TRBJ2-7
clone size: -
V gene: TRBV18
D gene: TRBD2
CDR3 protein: CASSPSAGVYEQYF
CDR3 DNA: TGTGCCAGCTCACCTTCGGCGGGGGTTTACGAGCAGTACTTC

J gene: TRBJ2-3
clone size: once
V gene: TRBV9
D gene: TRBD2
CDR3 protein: CASSTQAGGMDTQYF
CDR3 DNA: TGTGCCAGCAGCACCCAAGCGGGAGGTATGGATACGCAGTATTTT

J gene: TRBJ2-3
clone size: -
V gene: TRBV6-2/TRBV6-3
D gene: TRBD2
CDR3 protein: CASSYPHGAGKSTDTQYF
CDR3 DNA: TGTGCCAGCAGTTACCCCCACGGAGCGGGGAAATCCACAGATACGCAGTATTTT

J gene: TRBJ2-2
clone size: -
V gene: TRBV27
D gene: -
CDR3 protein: CASSLTGSTGELFF
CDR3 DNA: TGTGCCAGCAGTTTGACAGGCAGCACCGGGGAGCTGTTTTTT

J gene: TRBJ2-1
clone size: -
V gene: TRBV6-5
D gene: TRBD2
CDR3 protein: CATRTSGSLVNEQFF
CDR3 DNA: TGTGCCACCAGGACTAGCGGGAGTCTGGTAAATGAGCAGTTCTTC

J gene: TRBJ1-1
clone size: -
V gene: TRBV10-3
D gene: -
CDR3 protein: CAISESSSTEAFF
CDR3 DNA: TGTGCCATCAGTGAGAGTAGCTCTACTGAAGCTTTCTTT

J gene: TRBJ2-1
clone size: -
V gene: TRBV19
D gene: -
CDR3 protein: CASSPPIRGSGRWNEQFF
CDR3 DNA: TGTGCCAGTAGTCCTCCTATTCGGGGGAGCGGAAGGTGGAATGAGCAGTTCTTC

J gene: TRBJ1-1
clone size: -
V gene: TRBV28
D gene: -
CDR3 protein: CASSPPPGVDTEAFF
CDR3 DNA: TGTGCCAGCAGTCCTCCCCCCGGAGTGGACACTGAAGCTTTCTTT

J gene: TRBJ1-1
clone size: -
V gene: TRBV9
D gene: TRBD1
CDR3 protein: CASSSSGTGLTEAFF
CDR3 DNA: TGTGCCAGCAGCTCGTCGGGGACAGGGTTAACTGAAGCTTTCTTT

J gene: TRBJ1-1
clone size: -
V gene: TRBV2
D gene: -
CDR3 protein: CASNGDRFGAFF
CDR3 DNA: TGTGCCAGCAACGGAGACAGGTTTGGGGCTTTCTTT

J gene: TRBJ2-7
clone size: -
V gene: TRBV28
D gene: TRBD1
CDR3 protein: CASNPGQFYEQYF
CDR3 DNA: TGTGCCAGCAATCCGGGACAGTTTTACGAGCAGTACTTC

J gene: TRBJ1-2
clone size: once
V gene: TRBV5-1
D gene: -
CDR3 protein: CASSLAAGRDGYTF
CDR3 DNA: TGCGCCAGCAGCCTAGCGGCAGGGAGGGATGGCTACACCTTC

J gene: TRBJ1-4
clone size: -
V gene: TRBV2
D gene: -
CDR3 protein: CASSPGTNEKLFF
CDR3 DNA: TGTGCCAGCAGTCCGGGGACTAATGAAAAACTGTTTTTT

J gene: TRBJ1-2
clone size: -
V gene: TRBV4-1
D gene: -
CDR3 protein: CASSQLRDMRRYTF
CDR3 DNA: TGCGCCAGCAGCCAACTCCGGGACATGCGGAGGTACACCTTC

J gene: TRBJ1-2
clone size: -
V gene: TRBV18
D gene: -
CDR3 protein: CASSPPGHSNYGYTF
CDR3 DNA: TGTGCCAGCTCACCGCCGGGACATTCTAACTATGGCTACACCTTC